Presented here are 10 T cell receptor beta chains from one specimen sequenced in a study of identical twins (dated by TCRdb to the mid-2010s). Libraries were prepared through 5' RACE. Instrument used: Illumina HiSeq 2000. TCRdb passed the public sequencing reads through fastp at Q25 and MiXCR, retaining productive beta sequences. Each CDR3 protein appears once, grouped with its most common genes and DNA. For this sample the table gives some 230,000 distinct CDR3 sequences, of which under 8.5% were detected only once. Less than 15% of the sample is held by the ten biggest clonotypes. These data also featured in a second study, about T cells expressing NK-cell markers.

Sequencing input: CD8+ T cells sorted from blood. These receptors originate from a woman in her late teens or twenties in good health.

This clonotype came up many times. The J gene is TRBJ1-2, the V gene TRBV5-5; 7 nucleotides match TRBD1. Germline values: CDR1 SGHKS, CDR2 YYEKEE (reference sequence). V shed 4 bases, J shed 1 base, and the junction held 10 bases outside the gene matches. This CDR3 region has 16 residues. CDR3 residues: CASSPRTGDYNYGYTF. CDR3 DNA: TGTGCCAGCAGCCCACGGACAGGAGACTATAACTATGGCTACACCTTC.

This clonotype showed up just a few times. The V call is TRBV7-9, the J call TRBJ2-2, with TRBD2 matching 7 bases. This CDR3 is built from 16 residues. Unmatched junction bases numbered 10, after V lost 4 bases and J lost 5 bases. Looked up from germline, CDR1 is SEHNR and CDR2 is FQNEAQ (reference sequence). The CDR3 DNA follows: TGTGCCAGCAGCTCCTTGACTAGCAGTAAAACCGGGGAGCTGTTTTTT. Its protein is CASSSLTSSKTGELFF.

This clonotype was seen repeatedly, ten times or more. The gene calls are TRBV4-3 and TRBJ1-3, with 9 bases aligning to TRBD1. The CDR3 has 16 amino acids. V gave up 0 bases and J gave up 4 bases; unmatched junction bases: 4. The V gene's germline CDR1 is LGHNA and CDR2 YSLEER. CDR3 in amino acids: CASSQDRQGGGNTIYF. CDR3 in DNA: TGCGCCAGCAGCCAAGATCGACAGGGGGGCGGAAACACCATATATTTT.

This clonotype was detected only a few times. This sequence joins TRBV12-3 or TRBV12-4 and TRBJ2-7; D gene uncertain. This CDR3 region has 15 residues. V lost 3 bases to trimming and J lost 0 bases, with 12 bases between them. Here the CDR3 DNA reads TGTGCCAGCAGTTTCGCCCCGGGCCGCTCCTACGAGCAGTACTTC. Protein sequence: CASSFAPGRSYEQYF.

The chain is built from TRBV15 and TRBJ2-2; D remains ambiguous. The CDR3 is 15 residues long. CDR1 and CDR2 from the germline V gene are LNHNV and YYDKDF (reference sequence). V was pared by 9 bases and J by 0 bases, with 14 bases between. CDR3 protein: CATQQPQANTGELFF. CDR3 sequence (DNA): TGTGCCACACAACAACCTCAAGCGAACACCGGGGAGCTGTTTTTT.

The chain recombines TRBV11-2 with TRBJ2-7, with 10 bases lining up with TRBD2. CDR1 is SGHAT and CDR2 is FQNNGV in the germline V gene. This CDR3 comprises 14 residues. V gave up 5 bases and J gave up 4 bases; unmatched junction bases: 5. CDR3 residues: CASSHSSGSYEQYF. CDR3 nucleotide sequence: TGTGCCAGCAGCCACTCTAGCGGGAGTTACGAGCAGTACTTC.

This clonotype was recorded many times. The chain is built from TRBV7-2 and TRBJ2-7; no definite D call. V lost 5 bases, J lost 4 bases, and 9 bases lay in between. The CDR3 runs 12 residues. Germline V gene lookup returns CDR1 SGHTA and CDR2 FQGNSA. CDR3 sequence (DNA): TGTGCCAGCAGCCGAACATTTTACGAGCAGTACTTC. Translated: CASSRTFYEQYF. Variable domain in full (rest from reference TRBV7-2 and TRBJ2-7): GAGVSQSPSNKVTEKGKDVELRCDPISGHTALYWYRQSLGQGLEFLIYFQGNSAPDKSGLPSDRFSAERTGGSVSTLTIQRTQQEDSAVYLCASSRTFYEQYFGPGTRLTVT.

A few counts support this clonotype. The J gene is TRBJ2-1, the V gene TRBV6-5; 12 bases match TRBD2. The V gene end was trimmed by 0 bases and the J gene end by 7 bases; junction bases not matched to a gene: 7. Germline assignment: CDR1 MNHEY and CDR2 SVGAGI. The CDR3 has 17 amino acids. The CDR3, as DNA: TGTGCCAGCAGTTACTCGAGTCTACTAGCGGGAGGTAATGAGCAGTTCTTC. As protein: CASSYSSLLAGGNEQFF.

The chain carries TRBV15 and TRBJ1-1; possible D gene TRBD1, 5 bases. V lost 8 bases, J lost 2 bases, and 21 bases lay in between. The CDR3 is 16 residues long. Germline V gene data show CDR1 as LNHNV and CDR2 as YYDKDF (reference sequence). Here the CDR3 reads CATLAGRGGRNTEAFF. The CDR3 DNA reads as TGTGCCACCTTGGCTGGTCGGGGGGGGAGAAACACTGAAGCTTTCTTT.

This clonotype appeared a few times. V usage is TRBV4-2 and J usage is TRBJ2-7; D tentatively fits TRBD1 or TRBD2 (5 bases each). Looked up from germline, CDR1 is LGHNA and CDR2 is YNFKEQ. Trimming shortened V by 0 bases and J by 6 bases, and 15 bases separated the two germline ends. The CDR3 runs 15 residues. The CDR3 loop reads CASSQERAAGTEQYF. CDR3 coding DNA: TGTGCCAGCAGCCAAGAAAGGGCTGCCGGGACCGAGCAGTACTTC.